This TCR beta chain was sequenced during a study of shared clonotypes between healthy human individuals. Study context: Used for every donor were three CD4 naive, three CD4 memory, two CD8 naive and one CD8 memory plate. The study's findings and limits: Blood was the only sampled material, and tissue repertoires likely differ. Generally, naive subsets came out with larger estimated richness than memory subsets.

Points on this clone: Its antigen remains unidentified.

Some clones are missing from TCRdb's copy, which holds only in-frame ones; the method was immunoSEQ multiplex PCR. The sample gives about 2,500,000 clones, around 94% of which show up once; 0.13% to 0.15% is in the top ten. The CDR3 sequence is 14 residues long. Germline V lookup: CDR1 MGHDK, CDR2 SYGVNS. V dropped 5 bases and J dropped 3 bases, with 13 bases sitting between them. The sequence was obtained from a man aged 18 to 35 in good health. The sequenced sample consisted of naive CD4+ T cells sorted from blood. The subset: CD45RA+ positively selected. This sequence joins TRBV25-1 and TRBJ2-5; D gene unclear. The CDR3 DNA sequence: TGTGCCAGCAGTCCGAGCGAACGAAAAGAGACCCAGTACTTC. Translating gives CASSPSERKETQYF.